The 3 T cell receptor beta chains in this list originate from one sample, sequenced in a study of CD8 T cells in Susac syndrome (dated by TCRdb to the late 2010s). Library generation was performed with the immunoSEQ multiplex PCR assay. RNA was extracted using the RNeasy kit, and roughly 0.45 to 1 microgram was reverse transcribed with random hexamers. The public reads were reprocessed in TCRdb via fastp at Q25 and MiXCR, keeping in-frame beta chains. Every entry covers one CDR3 protein and lists the most common genes and DNA from its rows. This sample lists about 400,000 distinct CDR3 sequences; approximately 85% were detected once. The top ten clonotypes cover roughly 0.1% of the sample. The sample was CD8+ T cells from PBMCs. These receptors all come from a human donor with multiple sclerosis.

This chain joins TRBV10-3 and TRBJ1-2, with 7 bases identical to TRBD1. The length of the CDR3 is 14 residues. Looked up from germline, CDR1 is ENHRY and CDR2 is SYGVKD. Unmatched junction bases numbered 7, after V lost 5 bases and J lost 4 bases. CDR3 nucleotide sequence: TGTGCCATCAGTACCCCAGACAGGGTCTATGGCTACACCTTC. Translation gives CAISTPDRVYGYTF.

V usage is TRBV6-4 and J usage is TRBJ2-7; D gene unclear. V lost 0 bases and J lost 4, with 7 bases in between. The CDR3 contains 13 residues. CDR1 and CDR2 from the germline V gene are MRHNA and SNTAGT. The CDR3 DNA reads as TGTGCCAGCAGTGACTCGCAAGGATACGAGCAGTACTTC. Protein product: CASSDSQGYEQYF.

The genes are TRBV7-9 and TRBJ1-1, with a weak D call TRBD1 (6 bases). Germline CDR1 SEHNR, CDR2 FQNEAQ (reference sequence). V gave up 7 bases and J gave up 3 bases, with 24 bases separating them. The length of the CDR3 is 17 residues. CDR3 nucleotide sequence: TGTGCCAGCATCTCCCCCCATCCACAGGGAGGTGACACTGAAGCTTTCTTT. It translates to CASISPHPQGGDTEAFF.